A selection of T cell receptor beta chains follows, all from one sample in a study of blood T cell repertoires in COVID-19. Measured with immunoSEQ multiplex PCR; TCRdb has only the in-frame clones, and not every one. This sample has approximately 68,000 clones, with about nine tenths found just once. Sequenced sample: peripheral blood. Receptors originate from an older woman with acute or convalescent COVID-19. Both conserved end residues are part of each CDR3. The D gene is left open where the match is weak. The size field is filled for only some rows; it gives once, few, many or a size class.

TRBD2 . TRBJ2-3 TRBV4-1 TGCGCCAGCAGCCAAGCAGGAAGCGGGGGGACAATGGGAGATACGCAGTATTTT CASSQAGSGGTMGDTQYF
TRBD1 . TRBJ1-2 TRBV2 TGTGCCAGCAGTGGACAGGGTGTTGGCTACACCTTC CASSGQGVGYTF
TRBD1 . TRBJ1-6 TRBV30 TGTGCCTGGAGTATACCTACAGGGGATCGGACACCCCTCCACTTT CAWSIPTGDRTPLHF
TRBD1 . TRBJ2-7 TRBV7-9 TGTGCCGTGCCTCGAGGGACAGGGGAAGGCGAGCAGTACTTC CAVPRGTGEGEQYF
. . TRBJ2-3 TRBV28 TGTGCCAGCAGTCCACAGGAGGGGCAAGATACGCAGTATTTT CASSPQEGQDTQYF
. . TRBJ2-7 TRBV5-1 TGCGCCAGCAGCTTGTCCCCGGAGAGACAGGTAAACGAGCAGTACTTC CASSLSPERQVNEQYF
. . TRBJ2-7 TRBV12-3/TRBV12-4 TGTGCCAGCACTACAGGGTCGCGGAGGGAGCAGTACTTC CASTTGSRREQYF
. . TRBJ1-6 TRBV28 TGTGCCAGCAGTCCGCGTCGGGACAACAATTCACCCCTCCACTTT CASSPRRDNNSPLHF
TRBD2 . TRBJ2-3 TRBV5-1 TGCGCCAGCAGCCCGACTAGCGGGGCTTCGACCGATACGCAGTATTTT CASSPTSGASTDTQYF
. . TRBJ1-5 TRBV16 TGTGCCAGCAGCCGGGGGGGGCGTACTCAGCCCCAGCATTTT CASSRGGRTQPQHF
. . TRBJ2-7 TRBV19 TGTGCCAGTAGTATCCGCAGGGGAGGGGAGCAGTACTTC CASSIRRGGEQYF
TRBD1 . TRBJ1-4 TRBV2 TGTGCCAGCAGTGAACCGGGACAGGGTAACCCTAATGAAAAACTGTTTTTT CASSEPGQGNPNEKLFF
TRBD2 . TRBJ2-1 TRBV2 TGTGCCAGCTCCCCGGTAGGGCTAGCGGGGGTCGATGAGCAGTTCTTC CASSPVGLAGVDEQFF
. . TRBJ1-5 TRBV27 TGTGCCAGCACCAAGACAGGTCCGGGCAATCAGCCCCAGCATTTT CASTKTGPGNQPQHF
TRBD1 . TRBJ2-3 TRBV19 TGTGCCAGTAGTCGGGACAGGGTGTGGGATACGCAGTATTTT CASSRDRVWDTQYF
TRBD1 . TRBJ2-5 TRBV5-1 TGCGCCAGCAGCTTAGGGGACGGACAGGGGGTTAGAGAGACCCAGTACTTC CASSLGDGQGVRETQYF
TRBD1 . TRBJ1-3 TRBV11-3 TGTCTAGGGGGCAGATCCTCTGGAAACACCATATATTTT CLGGRSSGNTIYF
. once TRBJ2-4 TRBV3-1/TRBV3-2 TGTGCCAGCAGCCAACTCCTAGCCAAAAACATTCAGTACTTC CASSQLLAKNIQYF
. . TRBJ1-4 TRBV18 TGTGCCAGCTCAGGTACAGTTAATGAAAAACTGTTTTTT CASSGTVNEKLFF
TRBD1 . TRBJ2-3 TRBV19 TGTGCCAGTAGTAACCGGGACAGGGGGCTGGATACGCAGTATTTT CASSNRDRGLDTQYF
. . TRBJ1-3 TRBV7-2 TGTGCCAGCAGCTCACAGGGAACTCGAAACACCATATATTTT CASSSQGTRNTIYF
. . TRBJ2-1 TRBV11-3 TGTGCCAGCAGCTTGGGGGGGCCAAATGAGCAGTTCTTC CASSLGGPNEQFF
TRBD1 . TRBJ2-1 TRBV5-4 TGTGCCAGCAGCTCTCGGGACAGTTACTCCTACAATGAGCAGTTCTTC CASSSRDSYSYNEQFF
TRBD1 few TRBJ2-3 TRBV9 TGTGCCAGCAGCGTAGATTCGAGGGGGCTGGATACGCAGTATTTT CASSVDSRGLDTQYF
. . TRBJ2-6 TRBV5-4 TGTGCCAGCAGCCTAACAGTGGGGGCCAACGTCCTGACTTTC CASSLTVGANVLTF
. . TRBJ2-1 TRBV19 TGTGCCAGTAGTATAGACGCAGGGGCGACCTACAATGAGCAGTTCTTC CASSIDAGATYNEQFF
. . TRBJ2-3 TRBV6-4 TGTGCCAGCAGTGACGAAGGGGGAGATACGCAGTATTTT CASSDEGGDTQYF
. . TRBJ2-7 TRBV21-1 TGTGCCAGCAGCAAAGGTCCCAGGGACAAGGCCTACGAGCAGTACTTC CASSKGPRDKAYEQYF
. . TRBJ1-2 TRBV6-6 TGTGCCAGCAGTTACTCGTCGGGGGACGGCTACACCTTC CASSYSSGDGYTF
. once TRBJ2-1 TRBV6-1 TGTGCCAGCAGTGAAGCGGACTCTTCCTACAATGAGCAGTTCTTC CASSEADSSYNEQFF
TRBD2 . TRBJ2-3 TRBV3-1/TRBV3-2 TGTGCCAGCAGCCGGACTAGCGGGGGGACAACAGATACGCAGTATTTT CASSRTSGGTTDTQYF
. once TRBJ1-5 TRBV19 TGTGCCAGTAGTCCCCGCAGGGCCTCAATCTTTAATCAGCCCCAGCATTTT CASSPRRASIFNQPQHF
. once TRBJ1-6 TRBV19 TGTGCCAGTAGTTCGAGCTCCTATAATTCACCCCTCCACTTT CASSSSSYNSPLHF